The 14 T cell receptor beta chains below come from one sample, sequenced in a study of blood T cell repertoires in COVID-19. The method was immunoSEQ multiplex PCR; TCRdb's version includes in-frame clones alone and lacks a portion of them. Seen here are approximately 120,000 clones, approximately 80% observed once, and the top ten hold 8.5% to 12%. The specimen was peripheral blood. Every receptor here comes from a human donor in a cohort sampled during active COVID-19.

The CDR3 region is CASSFRGDPREQYF. The CDR3 coding sequence is TGCGCCAGCAGCTTCAGGGGGGACCCTCGTGAGCAGTACTTC. The genes are TRBV5-1 and TRBJ2-7, with D possibly matching TRBD1 (7 bases). Germline V gene data show CDR1 as SGHRS and CDR2 as YFSETQ. This CDR3 region has 14 residues. V lost 2 bases and J 7 bases, leaving 16 bases between the germline ends.

V usage is TRBV5-6 and J usage is TRBJ2-6; no reliable D call. Germline lookup yields CDR1 SGHDT and CDR2 YYEEEE. The CDR3 loop spans 16 amino acids. V was clipped by 1 base and J by 0 bases, with 8 bases between them. CDR3 bases: TGTGCCAGCAGCTTGAAATCCCACTCTGGGGCCAACGTCCTGACTTTC. It specifies CASSLKSHSGANVLTF.

V usage is TRBV21-1 and J usage is TRBJ1-1; whether TRBD1, the table's D call, matches the DNA was not checked. TRBV21-1 is deemed a pseudogene. The CDR3 contains 18 residues. The CDR3 DNA reads as TGTGCCACCCCGCTTTTCCCCTGCAGGGGGCATAGGATGACTGAAGCTTTCTTT. Protein product: CATPLFPCRGHRMTEAFF.

The chain combines TRBV11-2 with TRBJ1-3; 8 bases are a match to TRBD1. This CDR3 is built from 15 residues. V shed 4 bases and J 1 base; nucleotides not matched to a gene: 3. Per germline, CDR1 SGHAT and CDR2 FQNNGV. The CDR3 is CASSSDRVSGNTIYF. The CDR3, as DNA: TGTGCCAGCAGCTCGGACAGGGTTTCTGGAAACACCATATATTTT.

V gene TRBV6-5 combines with J gene TRBJ2-3; D is possibly TRBD2 (6 bases). The V end was cut by 6 bases, the J end by 2 bases, with 9 bases between. Germline CDR1 and CDR2: MNHEY and SVGAGI. This CDR3 is built from 13 residues. In DNA, the CDR3 is TGTGCCAGCAGGGGACTTTACACAGATACGCAGTATTTT. Its translation is CASRGLYTDTQYF.

The chain couples TRBV6-6 to TRBJ2-5, with 9 nucleotides matching TRBD2. This CDR3 contains 14 residues. V shed 8 bases and J 5 bases; nucleotides not matched to a gene: 9. Looked up from germline, CDR1 is MNHNY and CDR2 is SVGAGI (reference sequence). CDR3 protein: CASAGGRGFETQYF. As DNA, the CDR3 is TGTGCCAGCGCGGGGGGGAGGGGGTTCGAGACCCAGTACTTC.

The chain recombines TRBV19 with TRBJ2-7; perhaps TRBD1 as D (5 bases). Germline CDR1 LNHDA, CDR2 SQIVND (reference sequence). With 4 bases removed from V and 2 bases from J, the gap between germline ends came to 15 bases. The CDR3 covers 15 residues. CDR3 sequence (DNA): TGTGCCAGTAGTACGGTGAAACAGGTTACCTACGAGCAGTACTTC. The encoded protein is CASSTVKQVTYEQYF.

This chain uses TRBV3-1 (or the pseudogene TRBV3-2) with TRBJ1-1; D not resolved. Trimming stripped 4 bases from V and 3 bases from J, with 9 bases between. The germline CDR1 and CDR2 sequences are LGHDT and YNNKEL (reference sequence). The CDR3 runs 13 residues. CDR3 residues: CASSPADDTEAFF. DNA of the CDR3: TGTGCCAGCAGCCCGGCGGATGACACTGAAGCTTTCTTT.

In nucleotides, the CDR3 is TGTGCCAGTACCCGGACAGGACCTTCCTACGAGCAGTACTTC. Translated, it gives CASTRTGPSYEQYF. This chain links TRBV19 with TRBJ2-7; 7 nucleotides line up with TRBD1. Germline CDR1 reads LNHDA; CDR2 reads SQIVND (reference sequence). The ends lost 7 bases at V and 1 base at J; junction bases unmatched: 7. The CDR3 has 14 amino acids.

The V call is TRBV9, the J call TRBJ2-7; 9 bases match TRBD2. In germline, CDR1 is SGDLS, CDR2 YYNGEE. Trimming at V came to 0 bases and at J to 9 bases, leaving 13 bases not matched to a gene. This CDR3 is built from 16 residues. The CDR3 region is CASSVGGLAGADSQYF. The CDR3 nucleotides are TGTGCCAGCAGCGTAGGGGGATTAGCGGGAGCAGATTCGCAGTACTTC.

The chain is built from TRBV10-3 and TRBJ2-7; 8 positions agree with TRBD1. From germline, CDR1 is ENHRY and CDR2 SYGVKD. The CDR3 length is 12 residues. With V trimmed by 10 bases and J by 3 bases, 5 bases remained unmatched. DNA of the CDR3: TGTGCCACGACAGGGACAGGCTACGAGCAGTACTTC. It translates to CATTGTGYEQYF.

A few counts support this clone. The chain links TRBV4-3 to TRBJ2-7; 9 positions match TRBD1. CDR3 size: 20 residues. V trimming: 3 bases; J trimming: 1 base; junction bases outside the gene matches: 19. CDR1 LGHNA and CDR2 YSLEER come from the germline V gene. CDR3 sequence: CASSQYTTGTGPTRSYEQYF. For the CDR3, the DNA is TGCGCCAGCAGCCAGTACACGACCGGGACAGGGCCGACTCGATCCTACGAGCAGTACTTC.

The chain is built from TRBV7-6 and TRBJ2-7; D perhaps matches TRBD1 (6 bases). This CDR3 comprises 15 residues. Trimming shortened V by 4 bases and J by 2 bases, and 15 bases separated the two germline ends. Germline values: CDR1 SGHVS, CDR2 FNYEAQ. The CDR3 here is CASSSTGTHAYEQYF. CDR3 sequence (DNA): TGTGCCAGCAGCTCAACCGGGACACATGCCTACGAGCAGTACTTC. Full variable domain (outside the CDR3, taken from reference TRBV7-6 and TRBJ2-7): GAGVSQSPRYKVTKRGQDVALRCDPISGHVSLYWYRQALGQGPEFLTYFNYEAQQDKSGLPNDRFSAERPEGSISTLTIQRTEQRDSAMYRCASSSTGTHAYEQYFGPGTRLTVT.

The CDR3 region has the DNA TGTGCCAGCAGCCAAGAACTGGGGGCAGTATATGGCTACACCTTC. It translates to CASSQELGAVYGYTF. The gene calls are TRBV14 and TRBJ1-2; possible D gene TRBD1, 6 bases. V dropped 0 bases and J dropped 5 bases, with 13 bases sitting between them. Germline V gene lookup returns CDR1 SGHDN and CDR2 FVKESK. The CDR3 has 15 residues.